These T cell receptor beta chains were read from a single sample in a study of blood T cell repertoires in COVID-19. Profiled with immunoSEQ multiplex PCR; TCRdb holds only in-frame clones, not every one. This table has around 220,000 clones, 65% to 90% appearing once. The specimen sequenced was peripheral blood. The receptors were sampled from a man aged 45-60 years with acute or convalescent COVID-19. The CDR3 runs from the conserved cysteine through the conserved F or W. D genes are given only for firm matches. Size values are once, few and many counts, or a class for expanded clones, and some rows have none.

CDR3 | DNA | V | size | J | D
CASSLKGLAPGETQYF | TGTGCCAGCAGCCTAAAGGGACTAGCGCCCGGGGAGACCCAGTACTTC | TRBV5-4 | . | TRBJ2-5 | TRBD2
CASSLGQGSSYEQYF | TGTGCCAGCAGTTTGGGACAGGGCAGCTCCTACGAGCAGTACTTC | TRBV6-5 | few | TRBJ2-7 | TRBD1
CASSGRDYYEQYF | TGTGCCAGCAGCGGACGGGACTACTACGAGCAGTACTTC | TRBV9 | . | TRBJ2-7 | TRBD2
CASSRNRGEETQYF | TGTGCCAGCAGTAGAAACAGGGGCGAAGAGACCCAGTACTTC | TRBV6-5 | . | TRBJ2-5 | TRBD1
CASRTGVESSYEQYF | TGTGCCAGCAGGACGGGGGTCGAGAGCTCCTACGAGCAGTACTTC | TRBV6-5 | few | TRBJ2-7 | .
CASSVSQNTEAFF | TGTGCCAGCAGTGTGTCACAGAACACTGAAGCTTTCTTT | TRBV2 | . | TRBJ1-1 | .
CASSESRKDSPLHF | TGCGCCAGCAGTGAGTCCAGGAAAGATTCACCCCTCCACTTT | TRBV10-2 | once | TRBJ1-6 | .
CASSFGLAGANTGELFF | TGCGCCAGCAGCTTCGGGCTAGCGGGGGCGAACACCGGGGAGCTGTTTTTT | TRBV5-1 | once | TRBJ2-2 | TRBD2
CASSLRLAGARTDTQYF | TGTGCCAGCAGCTTACGACTAGCGGGGGCCCGCACAGATACGCAGTATTTT | TRBV7-9 | . | TRBJ2-3 | TRBD2
CASSLRTGNSPLHF | TGCGCCAGCAGCTTGCGGACAGGAAATTCACCCCTCCACTTT | TRBV5-1 | . | TRBJ1-6 | TRBD1
CASSRGGFGYTF | TGTGCCAGTAGTCGAGGGGGTTTCGGCTACACCTTC | TRBV19 | . | TRBJ1-2 | .
CASSLGYRTGRSYNEQFF | TGTGCCAGCAGCTTAGGGTATAGGACAGGACGTTCCTACAATGAGCAGTTCTTC | TRBV7-9 | . | TRBJ2-1 | TRBD1
CAWSITGLQPQHF | TGTGCCTGGAGTATCACAGGGCTACAGCCCCAGCATTTT | TRBV30 | . | TRBJ1-5 | .
CASSIGQGVTEAFF | TGTGCCAGTAGTATTGGACAGGGGGTCACTGAAGCTTTCTTT | TRBV19 | . | TRBJ1-1 | TRBD1
CASSRDRANTEAFF | TGTGCCAGCAGTCGAGACAGGGCGAACACTGAAGCTTTCTTT | TRBV5-4 | . | TRBJ1-1 | TRBD1
CASSLAGRNNSPLHF | TGTGCCAGCAGCTTAGCGGGCCGGAATAATTCACCCCTCCACTTT | TRBV7-3 | . | TRBJ1-6 | .
CASGQGGLGYNSPLHF | TGTGCCAGTGGGCAGGGGGGATTGGGCTATAATTCACCCCTCCACTTT | TRBV19 | . | TRBJ1-6 | TRBD1
CARWTGEETEAFF | TGTGCCAGATGGACAGGGGAGGAAACTGAAGCTTTCTTT | TRBV12-3/TRBV12-4 | . | TRBJ1-1 | TRBD1
CASSQRGNYGYTF | TGTGCCAGCAGCCAAAGGGGCAACTATGGCTACACCTTC | TRBV3-1/TRBV3-2 | . | TRBJ1-2 | .
CASSPRGRQGGNTIYF | TGTGCCAGCTCACCACGAGGCAGACAGGGGGGAAACACCATATATTTT | TRBV18 | . | TRBJ1-3 | TRBD1
CASSDPRDRGGYGYTF | TGTGCCAGCAGTGACCCTCGGGACAGGGGGGGCTATGGCTACACCTTC | TRBV25-1 | . | TRBJ1-2 | TRBD1
CASSIGLLGLKGDSSYNEQFF | TGTGCCAGTAGTATAGGCCTGCTGGGGCTCAAGGGGGATTCCTCCTACAATGAGCAGTTCTTC | TRBV19 | . | TRBJ2-1 | .
CSTGQGNEQYF | TGCAGTACGGGACAGGGTAACGAGCAGTACTTC | TRBV20-1 | . | TRBJ2-7 | TRBD1
CASSHLQGASNQPQHF | TGCGCCAGCAGCCACCTCCAGGGGGCTAGCAATCAGCCCCAGCATTTT | TRBV4-1 | . | TRBJ1-5 | TRBD1
CASSLDGGYGEAFF | TGTGCCAGCAGCTTGGACGGGGGGTACGGTGAAGCTTTCTTT | TRBV5-5 | . | TRBJ1-1 | .
CASSLGLNKGNEQFF | TGTGCCAGCAGCTTAGGACTAAATAAGGGCAATGAGCAGTTCTTC | TRBV7-2 | . | TRBJ2-1 | .
CASSSTQGFDSPLHF | TGTGCCAGCAGCTCTACACAGGGTTTCGACTCACCCCTCCACTTT | TRBV7-9 | . | TRBJ1-6 | .
CASSYGAGGSTDTQYF | TGTGCCAGCAGTTACGGAGCGGGGGGATCCACAGATACGCAGTATTTT | TRBV6-2/TRBV6-3 | . | TRBJ2-3 | TRBD2
CASSLRLAGGFHSPLHF | TGTGCCAGCAGCCTTAGATTGGCAGGGGGATTCCATTCACCCCTCCACTTT | TRBV7-8 | . | TRBJ1-6 | TRBD1
CASSLGSSGVNQPQHF | TGTGCCAGCAGCTTAGGAAGCTCGGGAGTCAATCAGCCCCAGCATTTT | TRBV7-2 | . | TRBJ1-5 | .
CASRFGRTYGYTF | TGTGCCAGCAGATTCGGACGGACATATGGCTACACCTTC | TRBV12-3/TRBV12-4 | . | TRBJ1-2 | .
CASSYAGYGYTF | TGTGCCAGCAGTTACGCGGGCTATGGCTACACCTTC | TRBV6-5 | . | TRBJ1-2 | .
CASSQEGAWETQYF | TGTGCCAGCAGCCAAGAGGGGGCGTGGGAGACCCAGTACTTC | TRBV4-2 | . | TRBJ2-5 | .
CASSNRDRAAGANVLTF | TGTGCCAGCAGCAACCGGGACAGGGCTGCTGGGGCCAACGTCCTGACTTTC | TRBV21-1 | . | TRBJ2-6 | .
CASSRSGFQETQYF | TGTGCCAGTAGTAGGTCAGGGTTCCAAGAGACCCAGTACTTC | TRBV19 | . | TRBJ2-5 | .
CSVETVWNTEAFF | TGCAGCGTTGAGACAGTTTGGAACACTGAAGCTTTCTTT | TRBV29-1 | . | TRBJ1-1 | .
CASSYGLAGDRYNEQFF | TGTGCCAGCAGTTACGGACTAGCGGGGGACCGCTACAATGAGCAGTTCTTC | TRBV6-2/TRBV6-3 | . | TRBJ2-1 | TRBD2
CASRGTGLSKQYF | TGTGCCAGCAGGGGGACAGGGCTCTCAAAGCAGTATTTT | TRBV27 | once | TRBJ2-3 | TRBD1
CASSLVAGASYEQYF | TGTGCCAGCAGCTTAGTGGCGGGGGCCTCCTACGAGCAGTACTTC | TRBV7-8 | . | TRBJ2-7 | .
CASSPGLGRETQYF | TGCGCCAGCAGCCCAGGACTCGGGCGGGAGACCCAGTACTTC | TRBV5-1 | . | TRBJ2-5 | .
CASSPLASGNSGANVLTF | TGTGCCAGCTCACCACTGGCTAGCGGTAACTCTGGGGCCAACGTCCTGACTTTC | TRBV18 | . | TRBJ2-6 | TRBD2
CASSSRAGFYEQYF | TGTGCCAGCAGTTCCAGAGCGGGCTTCTACGAGCAGTACTTC | TRBV6-5 | once | TRBJ2-7 | .